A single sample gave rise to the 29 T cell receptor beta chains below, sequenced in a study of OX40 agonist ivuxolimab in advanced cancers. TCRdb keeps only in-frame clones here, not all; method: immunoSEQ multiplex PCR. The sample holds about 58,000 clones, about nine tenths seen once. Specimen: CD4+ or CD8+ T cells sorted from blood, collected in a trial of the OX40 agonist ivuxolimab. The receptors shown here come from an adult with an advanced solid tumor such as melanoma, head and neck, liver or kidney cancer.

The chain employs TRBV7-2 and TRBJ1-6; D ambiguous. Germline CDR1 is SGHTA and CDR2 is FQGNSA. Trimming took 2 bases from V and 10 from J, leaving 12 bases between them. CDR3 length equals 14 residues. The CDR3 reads CASSLILTDSPLHF. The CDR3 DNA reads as TGTGCCAGCAGCTTAATACTTACGGACTCACCCCTCCACTTT. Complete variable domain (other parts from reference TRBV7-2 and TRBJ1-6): GAGVSQSPSNKVTEKGKDVELRCDPISGHTALYWYRQSLGQGLEFLIYFQGNSAPDKSGLPSDRFSAERTGGSVSTLTIQRTQQEDSAVYLCASSLILTDSPLHFGNGTRLTVT.

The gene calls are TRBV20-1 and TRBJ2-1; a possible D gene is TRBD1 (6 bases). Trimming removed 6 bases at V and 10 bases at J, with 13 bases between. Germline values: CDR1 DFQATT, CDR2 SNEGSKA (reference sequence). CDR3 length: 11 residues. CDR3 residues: CSARQVEEQFF. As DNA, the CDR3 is TGCAGTGCGAGACAGGTAGAGGAGCAGTTCTTC.

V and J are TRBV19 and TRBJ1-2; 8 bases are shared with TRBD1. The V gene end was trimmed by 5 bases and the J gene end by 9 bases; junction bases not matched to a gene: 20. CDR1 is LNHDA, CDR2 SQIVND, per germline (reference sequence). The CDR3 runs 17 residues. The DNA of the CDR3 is TGTGCCAGTAGTTCGAGAGGGACCGGGACAGGTTCCGGCAGCTACACCTTC. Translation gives CASSSRGTGTGSGSYTF.

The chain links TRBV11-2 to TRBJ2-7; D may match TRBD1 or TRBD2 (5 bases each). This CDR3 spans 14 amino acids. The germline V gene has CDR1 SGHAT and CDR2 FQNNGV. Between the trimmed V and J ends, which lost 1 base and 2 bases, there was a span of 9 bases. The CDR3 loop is CASSLGQGAYEQYF. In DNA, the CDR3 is TGTGCCAGCAGCTTAGGCCAGGGAGCCTACGAGCAGTACTTC.

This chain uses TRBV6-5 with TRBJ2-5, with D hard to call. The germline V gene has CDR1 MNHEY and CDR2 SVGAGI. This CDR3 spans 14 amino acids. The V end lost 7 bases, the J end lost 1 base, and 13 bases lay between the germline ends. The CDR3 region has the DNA TGTGCCAGCACCCCGAGTGGGCCCCAAGAGACCCAGTACTTC. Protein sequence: CASTPSGPQETQYF.

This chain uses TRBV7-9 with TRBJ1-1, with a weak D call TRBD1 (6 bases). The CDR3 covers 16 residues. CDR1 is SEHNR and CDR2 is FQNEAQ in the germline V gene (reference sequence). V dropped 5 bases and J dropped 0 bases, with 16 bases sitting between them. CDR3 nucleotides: TGTGCCAGCAGCCTCCCCTTACAGGGCGTGAACACTGAAGCTTTCTTT. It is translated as CASSLPLQGVNTEAFF. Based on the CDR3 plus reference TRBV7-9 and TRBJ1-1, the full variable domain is DTGVSQNPRHKITKRGQNVTFRCDPISEHNRLYWYRQTLGQGPEFLTYFQNEAQLEKSRLLSDRFSAERPKGSFSTLEIQRTEQGDSAMYLCASSLPLQGVNTEAFFGQGTRLTVV.

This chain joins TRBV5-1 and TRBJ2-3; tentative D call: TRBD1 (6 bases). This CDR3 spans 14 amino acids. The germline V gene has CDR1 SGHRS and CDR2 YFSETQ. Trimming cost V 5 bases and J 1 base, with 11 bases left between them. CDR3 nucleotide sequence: TGCGCCAGCAGACTCGAGGGGGGCACAGATACGCAGTATTTT. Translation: CASRLEGGTDTQYF.

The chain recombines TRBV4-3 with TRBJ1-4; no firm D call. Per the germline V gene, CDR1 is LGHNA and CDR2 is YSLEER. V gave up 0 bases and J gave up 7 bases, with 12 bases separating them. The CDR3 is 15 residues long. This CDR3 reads CASSQDNRSGEKLFF. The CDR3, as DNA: TGCGCCAGCAGCCAAGATAACCGAAGTGGTGAAAAACTGTTTTTT.

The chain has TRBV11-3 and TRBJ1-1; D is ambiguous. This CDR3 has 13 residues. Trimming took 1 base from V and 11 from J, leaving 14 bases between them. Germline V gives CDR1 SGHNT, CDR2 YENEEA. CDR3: CASSLGGSGRAFF. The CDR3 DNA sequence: TGTGCCAGCAGCTTAGGAGGCTCCGGACGGGCTTTCTTT. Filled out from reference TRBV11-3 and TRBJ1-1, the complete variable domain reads EAGVVQSPRYKIIEKKQPVAFWCNPISGHNTLYWYLQNLGQGPELLIRYENEEAVDDSQLPKDRFSAERLKGVDSTLKIQPAELGDSAVYLCASSLGGSGRAFFGQGTRLTVV.

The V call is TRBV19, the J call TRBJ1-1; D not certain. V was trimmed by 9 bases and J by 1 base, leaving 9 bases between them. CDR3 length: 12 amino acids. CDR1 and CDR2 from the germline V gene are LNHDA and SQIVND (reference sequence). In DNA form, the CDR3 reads TGTGCCAGCCGAAGGGAGAACACTGAAGCTTTCTTT. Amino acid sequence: CASRRENTEAFF.

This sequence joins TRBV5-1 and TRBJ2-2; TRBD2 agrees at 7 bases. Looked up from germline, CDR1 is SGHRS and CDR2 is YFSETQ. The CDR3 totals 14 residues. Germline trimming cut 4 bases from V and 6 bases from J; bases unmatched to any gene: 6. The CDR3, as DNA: TGCGCCAGCAGCCCCCGGGGGGTGGCCGGGGAGCTGTTTTTT. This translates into CASSPRGVAGELFF.

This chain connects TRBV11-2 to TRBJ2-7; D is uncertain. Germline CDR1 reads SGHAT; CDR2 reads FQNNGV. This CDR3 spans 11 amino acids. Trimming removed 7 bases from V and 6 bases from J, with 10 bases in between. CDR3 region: CASTDGSEQYF. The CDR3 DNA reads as TGTGCCAGCACAGATGGAAGCGAGCAGTACTTC. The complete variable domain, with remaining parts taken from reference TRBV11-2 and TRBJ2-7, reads EAGVAQSPRYKIIEKRQSVAFWCNPISGHATLYWYQQILGQGPKLLIQFQNNGVVDDSQLPKDRFSAERLKGVDSTLKIQPAKLEDSAVYLCASTDGSEQYFGPGTRLTVT.

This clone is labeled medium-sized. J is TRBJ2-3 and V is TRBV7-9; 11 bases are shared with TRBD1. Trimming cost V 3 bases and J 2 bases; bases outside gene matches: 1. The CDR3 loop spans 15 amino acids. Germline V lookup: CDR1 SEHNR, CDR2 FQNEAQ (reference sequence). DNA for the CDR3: TGTGCCAGCAGCTTGGACAGGGGGCACACAGATACGCAGTATTTT. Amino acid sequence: CASSLDRGHTDTQYF.

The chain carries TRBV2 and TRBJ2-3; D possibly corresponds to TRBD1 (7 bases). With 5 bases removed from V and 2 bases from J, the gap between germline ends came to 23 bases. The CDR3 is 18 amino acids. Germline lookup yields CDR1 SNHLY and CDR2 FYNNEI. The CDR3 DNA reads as TGTGCCAGCAGTCCACAGAAGGGGGCGGGGCTCCTCACAGATACGCAGTATTTT. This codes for CASSPQKGAGLLTDTQYF.

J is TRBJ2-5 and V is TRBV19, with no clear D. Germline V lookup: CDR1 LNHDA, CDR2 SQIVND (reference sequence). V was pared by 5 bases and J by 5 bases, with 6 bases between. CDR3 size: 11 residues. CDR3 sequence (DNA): TGTGCCAGTAGTTTCTCGGAGACCCAGTACTTC. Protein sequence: CASSFSETQYF.

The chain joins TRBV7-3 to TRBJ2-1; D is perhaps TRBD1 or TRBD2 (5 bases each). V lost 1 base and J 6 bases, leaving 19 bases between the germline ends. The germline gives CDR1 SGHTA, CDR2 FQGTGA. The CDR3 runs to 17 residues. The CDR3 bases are TGTGCCAGCAGCTTAAAGACGGAGGACGGGACCGCCAATGAGCAGTTCTTC. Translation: CASSLKTEDGTANEQFF.

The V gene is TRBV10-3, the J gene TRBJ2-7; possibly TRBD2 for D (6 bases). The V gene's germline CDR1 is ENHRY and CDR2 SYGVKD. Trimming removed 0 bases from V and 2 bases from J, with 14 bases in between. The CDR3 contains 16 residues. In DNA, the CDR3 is TGTGCCATCAGTGAGTCTCGGGGGAGTAGTCCCTACGAGCAGTACTTC. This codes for CAISESRGSSPYEQYF.

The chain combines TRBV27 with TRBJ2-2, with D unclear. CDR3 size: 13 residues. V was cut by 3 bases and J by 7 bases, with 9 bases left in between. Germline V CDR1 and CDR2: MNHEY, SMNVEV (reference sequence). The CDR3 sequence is CASSLAVGGELFF. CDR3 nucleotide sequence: TGTGCCAGCAGTTTGGCCGTTGGCGGGGAGCTGTTTTTT.

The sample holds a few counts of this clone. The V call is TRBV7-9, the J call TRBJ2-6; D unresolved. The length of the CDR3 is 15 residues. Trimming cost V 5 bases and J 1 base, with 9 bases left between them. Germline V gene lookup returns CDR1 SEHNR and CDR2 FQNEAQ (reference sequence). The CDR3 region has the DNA TGTGCCAGCAGCGCGCATAAATCTGGGGCCAACGTCCTGACTTTC. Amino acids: CASSAHKSGANVLTF.

CDR3 DNA sequence: TGTGCCAGCAGCACATCTAGCGGGATCTACAATGAGCAGTTCTTC. Protein sequence: CASSTSSGIYNEQFF. This sequence joins TRBV9 and TRBJ2-1; 9 bases are shared with TRBD2. CDR1 and CDR2 from the germline V gene are SGDLS and YYNGEE. V shed 4 bases and J 3 bases; nucleotides not matched to a gene: 5. The CDR3 sequence is 15 residues long.

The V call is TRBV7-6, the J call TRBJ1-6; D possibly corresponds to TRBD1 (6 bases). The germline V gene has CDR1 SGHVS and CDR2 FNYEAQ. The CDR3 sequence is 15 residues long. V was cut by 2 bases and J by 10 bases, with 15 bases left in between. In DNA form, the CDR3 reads TGTGCCAGCAGCTTAACAGGGAGGGGGAGGTCACCCCTCCACTTT. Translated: CASSLTGRGRSPLHF.

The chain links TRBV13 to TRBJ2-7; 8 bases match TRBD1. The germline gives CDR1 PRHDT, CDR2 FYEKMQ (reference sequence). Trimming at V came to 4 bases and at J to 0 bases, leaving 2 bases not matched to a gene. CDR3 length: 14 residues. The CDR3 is CASSWTGSSYEQYV. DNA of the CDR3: TGTGCCAGCAGCTGGACAGGGAGCTCCTACGAGCAGTACGTC.

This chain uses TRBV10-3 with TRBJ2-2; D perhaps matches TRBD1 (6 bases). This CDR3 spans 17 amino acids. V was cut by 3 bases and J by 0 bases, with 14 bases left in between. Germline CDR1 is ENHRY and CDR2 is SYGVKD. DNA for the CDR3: TGTGCCATCAGTGATCAAGCAGGGGCACCGAACACCGGGGAGCTGTTTTTT. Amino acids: CAISDQAGAPNTGELFF.

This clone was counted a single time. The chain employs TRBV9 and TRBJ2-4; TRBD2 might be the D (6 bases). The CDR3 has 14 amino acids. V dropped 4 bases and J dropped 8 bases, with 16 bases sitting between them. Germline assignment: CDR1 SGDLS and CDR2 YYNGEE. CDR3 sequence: CASSPNQGGDIQYF. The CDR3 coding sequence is TGTGCCAGCAGCCCCAACCAGGGAGGAGACATTCAGTACTTC. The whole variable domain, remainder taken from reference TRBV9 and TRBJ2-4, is DSGVTQTPKHLITATGQRVTLRCSPRSGDLSVYWYQQSLDQGLQFLIQYYNGEERAKGNILERFSAQQFPDLHSELNLSSLELGDSALYFCASSPNQGGDIQYFGAGTRLSVL.

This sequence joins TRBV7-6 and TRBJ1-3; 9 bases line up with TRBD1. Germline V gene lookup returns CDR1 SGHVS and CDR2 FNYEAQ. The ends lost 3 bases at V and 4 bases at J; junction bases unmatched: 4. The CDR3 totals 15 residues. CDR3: CASSLTQGAGNTIYF. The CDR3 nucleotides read TGTGCCAGCAGCTTGACACAGGGGGCCGGAAACACCATATATTTT.

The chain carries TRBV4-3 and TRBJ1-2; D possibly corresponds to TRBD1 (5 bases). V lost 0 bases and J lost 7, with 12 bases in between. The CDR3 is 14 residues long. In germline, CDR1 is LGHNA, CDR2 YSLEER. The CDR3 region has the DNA TGCGCCAGCAGCCAAGATACAGGTATCTTTGGCTACACCTTC. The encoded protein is CASSQDTGIFGYTF.

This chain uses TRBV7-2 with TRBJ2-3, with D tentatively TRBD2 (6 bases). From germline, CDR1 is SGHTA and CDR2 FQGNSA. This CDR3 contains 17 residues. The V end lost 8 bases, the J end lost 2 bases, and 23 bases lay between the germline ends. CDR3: CASSTWRTGEITDTQYF. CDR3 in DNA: TGTGCCAGCTCGACCTGGAGGACGGGAGAGATCACAGATACGCAGTATTTT.

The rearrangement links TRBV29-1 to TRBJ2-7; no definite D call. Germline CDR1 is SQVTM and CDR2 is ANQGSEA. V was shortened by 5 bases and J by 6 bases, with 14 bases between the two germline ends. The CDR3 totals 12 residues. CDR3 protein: CSVRGESGEQYV. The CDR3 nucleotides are TGCAGCGTTCGTGGAGAATCGGGCGAGCAGTACGTC.

This CDR3 is CAWGTGTEAFF. The CDR3 DNA reads as TGTGCCTGGGGGACAGGGACTGAAGCTTTCTTT. The chain employs TRBV30 and TRBJ1-1, with 9 positions matching TRBD1. Per germline, CDR1 GTSNPN and CDR2 SVGIG (reference sequence). The length of the CDR3 is 11 residues. Trimming at V came to 5 bases and at J to 5 bases, leaving 0 bases not matched to a gene.